The clone carrying this TCR beta chain was found a few times. The antigen is undetermined. The data originate from a study of blood T cells in healthy people across ages. The ends were cut back, 2 bases at V and 1 base at J, with 8 bases in the middle. The CDR3 spans 14 residues. Germline V CDR1 and CDR2: KGHSH, LQKENI. Study-wide findings and caveats: Any changes in expanded clonotypes were possibly confounded, as donor CMV status remained unknown.

The authors ran a second PCR of about 6 to 11 cycles using a sample-barcoded 5' primer and a J-beta primer mix. MiXCR was run by TCRdb on the 5' RACE reads, yielding one entry per CDR3 protein. In the table there are about 1,500,000 distinct CDR3 sequences, roughly 45% of which are singletons. The receptor's source is a woman aged 18-30 years in good health. Sequencing input: blood. The V call is TRBV18, the J call TRBJ1-2; D remains ambiguous. The CDR3 here is CASSPSRNNYGYTF. In nucleotides, the CDR3 is TGTGCCAGCTCACCAAGCAGGAATAACTATGGCTACACCTTC.